The present TCR beta chain was sequenced within a study of cytomegalovirus exposure and HLA in healthy donors. V lost 4 bases and J lost 8, with 14 bases in between. CDR3 size: 14 residues. Germline V gene lookup returns CDR1 MGHDK and CDR2 SYGVNS. Study-wide results and caveats: A later analysis linked a missense DCLRE1C variant to TCR beta V- and J-gene trimming. Later work found most CMV-associated TCR beta chains apparently HLA-restricted. In a later analysis, specific HLA alleles were associated with 15,000 to 20,000 TCR beta sequences at a 0.05 false discovery rate.

Details on this clone: What it binds is unknown.

Primers included in the PCR were 60 Vbeta and 13 Jbeta primers. As handled by the study authors: Counted up in a later analysis, unique TCR beta chains came to some 75 million, with around 12 million shared. Only in-frame clones appear in the TCRdb table, and some are missing; sequencing was by immunoSEQ multiplex PCR. The D gene and trimming were derived from the DNA, and the V and J assignments and clone size from that table. This table holds nearly 95,000 clones, about 7.6% found once. V usage is TRBV25-1 and J usage is TRBJ2-2; a weak D match, TRBD2 (5 bases). This clonotype was obtained from a man in his fifties in good health and CMV-seronegative. The sequencing input was PBMCs. CDR3 amino acids: CASSVSPGVGELFF. The CDR3 nucleotides read TGTGCCAGCAGTGTCTCACCCGGGGTGGGGGAGCTGTTTTTT.